The present entry profiles one TCR beta chain with its context. The data were obtained in a study of shared clonotypes between healthy human individuals. Germline lookup yields CDR1 WNHNN and CDR2 SYGVQD (reference sequence). This CDR3 is built from 15 residues. The ends were cut back, 7 bases at V and 3 bases at J, with 19 bases in the middle. Assay: immunoSEQ multiplex PCR; the TCRdb copy retains only in-frame clones and omits some. The table has approximately 2.1 million clones, 85% to 95% seen once. The receptor was derived from a man between 18 and 35 years old in good health. Some clones in this sample may be carry-over from other donors' samples. V usage is TRBV10-1 and J usage is TRBJ2-7; unclear D gene. Sequencing used naive CD4+ T cells from PBMCs. The subset denotes: CD45RA+ positively selected. CDR3 sequence: CASNTPLPGYYEQYF. The CDR3 DNA sequence: TGCGCCAGCAACACCCCCTTGCCAGGCTACTACGAGCAGTACTTC.